This T cell receptor beta chain came from a study of cytomegalovirus exposure and HLA in healthy donors. Points from the study as a whole: A later analysis linked a missense DCLRE1C variant to TCR beta V- and J-gene trimming. Reportedly, TCR beta sequences accurately predicted HLA-A and HLA-B alleles in most subjects. For most TCR beta V segments, an earlier analysis put the productive rate at about 87% or about 30% of the time.

Remarks on this clone: Its antigen is undetermined.

Likely unrecorded immune exposures existed in these nominally healthy donors. The PCR was carried out with 60 Vbeta primers and 13 Jbeta primers. The data were produced by immunoSEQ multiplex PCR, yet TCRdb's version contains in-frame clones alone and is incomplete. The profile shows more than 200,000 clones, over 60% of them singletons. The receptor was derived from a man aged 35 to 55 in good health and CMV-seronegative. Source material: PBMCs.

The CDR3 DNA reads TGTGCCAGCAGCTCCCCGACTAGCTTAGACACCGGGGAGCTGTTTTTT. It specifies CASSSPTSLDTGELFF. The rearrangement uses TRBV7-6 and TRBJ2-2; the match to TRBD2 covers 7 bases. V was pared by 4 bases and J by 3 bases, with 8 bases of the junction left unmatched. Germline V lookup: CDR1 SGHVS, CDR2 FNYEAQ. The CDR3 is made up of 16 amino acids.